This entry lists 30 T cell receptor beta chains sequenced from one sample in a study of PD-1 blockade in mismatch repair-deficient tumors. The method was immunoSEQ multiplex PCR; TCRdb's version includes in-frame clones alone and lacks a portion of them. The sample lists around 100,000 clones, over 65% occurring once. Specimen: peripheral blood, collected 60 weeks after starting pembrolizumab. All receptors derive from an adult with mismatch repair-deficient cancer.

The chain links TRBV29-1 to TRBJ1-2, with TRBD1 matching 9 bases. There are 13 residues in the CDR3. In germline, CDR1 is SQVTM, CDR2 ANQGSEA. Trimming at V came to 7 bases and at J to 7 bases, leaving 10 bases not matched to a gene. The CDR3 nucleotides read TGCAGCGCCGAAACAGGGGGCAACGGTGGCTACACCTTC. This sequence encodes CSAETGGNGGYTF.

The V and J genes are TRBV28 and TRBJ1-2, with a weak D call TRBD1 (5 bases). The CDR3 runs 13 residues. Germline lookup yields CDR1 MDHEN and CDR2 SYDVKM. Between the trimmed V and J ends, which lost 1 base and 5 bases, there was a span of 8 bases. The CDR3, as DNA: TGTGCCAGCAGTTTATCTCAGGGATATGGCTACACCTTC. Translated, it gives CASSLSQGYGYTF.

This chain joins TRBV5-5 and TRBJ2-3; no firm D call. This CDR3 has 14 residues. From germline, CDR1 is SGHKS and CDR2 YYEKEE (reference sequence). The V end lost 0 bases, the J end lost 0 bases, and 5 bases lay between the germline ends. CDR3: CASSLVTSTDTQYF. DNA of the CDR3: TGTGCCAGCAGCTTGGTTACAAGCACAGATACGCAGTATTTT.

This clone came up a few times. This chain links TRBV15 with TRBJ2-7; D is ambiguous. The CDR3 is 12 amino acids. Looked up from germline, CDR1 is LNHNV and CDR2 is YYDKDF (reference sequence). The V and J ends lost 1 base and 7 bases respectively, with 8 bases between them. The CDR3 coding sequence is TGTGCCACCAGCAGAGTAAGGGAAGAGCAGTACTTC. Its translation: CATSRVREEQYF.

This chain uses TRBV2 with TRBJ2-1; weak D call: TRBD2 (6 bases). Trimming cost V 11 bases and J 6 bases, with 14 bases left between them. The CDR3 loop spans 12 amino acids. Germline V gives CDR1 SNHLY, CDR2 FYNNEI. CDR3 in amino acids: CASYRRANEQFF. The CDR3 bases are TGTGCCTCTTATCGGAGGGCCAATGAGCAGTTCTTC.

V usage is TRBV7-9 and J usage is TRBJ2-3; TRBD1 aligns across 10 bases. Germline CDR1 reads SEHNR; CDR2 reads FQNEAQ (reference sequence). V lost 5 bases to trimming and J lost 3 bases; unmatched junction nucleotides: 5. The CDR3 runs 15 residues. CDR3 residues: CASSPGQGGTDTQYF. In DNA form, the CDR3 reads TGTGCCAGCAGCCCCGGACAGGGGGGGACAGATACGCAGTATTTT.

The gene calls are TRBV29-1 and TRBJ1-2, with 11 bases fitting TRBD1. The ends lost 3 bases at V and 5 bases at J; junction bases unmatched: 2. There are 13 residues in the CDR3. Per the germline V gene, CDR1 is SQVTM and CDR2 is ANQGSEA. CDR3 loop: CSVEGTGGYGYTF. CDR3 nucleotide sequence: TGCAGCGTTGAGGGGACAGGGGGTTATGGCTACACCTTC.

In its sample, this clone was seen a few times. V usage is TRBV2 and J usage is TRBJ2-1; 7 nucleotides match TRBD1. V was clipped by 4 bases and J by 9 bases; unmatched bases: 6. Germline V gene sequence: CDR1 SNHLY, CDR2 FYNNEI. The length of the CDR3 is 13 residues. The CDR3 DNA follows: TGTGCCAGCAGTGGCACAGGGGTCGGTGAGCAGTTCTTC. Protein sequence: CASSGTGVGEQFF. Full variable domain (rest looked up from reference TRBV2 and TRBJ2-1): EPEVTQTPSHQVTQMGQEVILRCVPISNHLYFYWYRQILGQKVEFLVSFYNNEISEKSEIFDDQFSVERPDGSNFTLKIRSTKLEDSAMYFCASSGTGVGEQFFGPGTRLTVL.

V gene TRBV7-2 combines with J gene TRBJ2-7; D is undetermined. CDR1 and CDR2 (germline): SGHTA, FQGNSA. Trimming pared 0 bases from V and 6 bases from J, leaving 9 bases between. The CDR3 runs to 13 residues. CDR3 protein: CASSLAFGVEQYF. The CDR3 bases are TGTGCCAGCAGCTTAGCTTTTGGGGTCGAGCAGTACTTC.

Only one count was recorded for this clone. Other nucleotide sequences in the sample specify the same CDR3. The chain couples TRBV7-2 to TRBJ2-2; 10 bases agree with TRBD2. J gave up 6 bases and V 3 bases, and 1 base lay outside the gene matches. The V gene's germline CDR1 is SGHTA and CDR2 FQGNSA. The CDR3 is made up of 14 amino acids. In nucleotides, the CDR3 is TGTGCCAGCAGCTTTCTAGCGGGGGCCGGGGAGCTGTTTTTT. Its protein product is CASSFLAGAGELFF.

The chain recombines TRBV7-9 with TRBJ2-1; tentative D call: TRBD1 (6 bases). Per the germline V gene, CDR1 is SEHNR and CDR2 is FQNEAQ (reference sequence). CDR3 length: 12 amino acids. Trimming left V 3 bases short and J 9 bases short, with 9 bases between. CDR3 protein: CASSLGAGEQFF. Here the CDR3 DNA reads TGTGCCAGCAGCTTGGGGGCCGGTGAGCAGTTCTTC. The full variable domain, rest sourced from reference TRBV7-9 and TRBJ2-1, is DTGVSQNPRHKITKRGQNVTFRCDPISEHNRLYWYRQTLGQGPEFLTYFQNEAQLEKSRLLSDRFSAERPKGSFSTLEIQRTEQGDSAMYLCASSLGAGEQFFGPGTRLTVL.

CDR3 in amino acids: CASSIGSFYNEQFF. Written as DNA, the CDR3 is TGTGCCAGTAGTATAGGGTCCTTCTACAATGAGCAGTTCTTC. V and J are TRBV19 and TRBJ2-1; D unclear. The germline V gene encodes CDR1 LNHDA and CDR2 SQIVND (reference sequence). The V end was cut by 1 base, the J end by 3 bases, with 7 bases between. This CDR3 comprises 14 residues.

The chain has TRBV5-8 and TRBJ2-7, with 9 bases that match TRBD1. Germline V gives CDR1 SGHTS, CDR2 YDEGEE. J gave up 4 bases and V 4 bases, and 3 bases lay outside the gene matches. The CDR3 is 13 residues long. The CDR3 is CASSRQGVYEQYF. In nucleotides, the CDR3 is TGTGCCAGCAGCAGACAGGGGGTTTACGAGCAGTACTTC. The entire variable domain, with the rest obtained from reference TRBV5-8 and TRBJ2-7, is as follows: EAGVTQSPTHLIKTRGQQATLRCSPISGHTSVYWYQQALGLGLQFLLWYDEGEERNRGNFPPRFSGRQFPNYSSELNVNALELEDSALYLCASSRQGVYEQYFGPGTRLTVT.

This chain joins TRBV7-6 and TRBJ2-4; the D gene is possibly TRBD2 (6 bases). The germline V and J ends were trimmed by 5 bases and 5 bases, with 19 bases remaining between them. The CDR3 has 16 residues. In germline, CDR1 is SGHVS, CDR2 FNYEAQ. The CDR3 protein is CASSPSVGRTENIQYF. The CDR3 DNA sequence: TGTGCCAGCAGCCCCTCTGTCGGGAGAACGGAAAACATTCAGTACTTC.

The rearrangement uses TRBV10-3 and TRBJ1-2; 7 bases are shared with TRBD1. The germline CDR1 and CDR2 sequences are ENHRY and SYGVKD. The V segment lost 7 bases and the J segment 8 bases; nucleotides outside the gene matches: 7. This CDR3 has 12 residues. This CDR3 is CAINLQGSGYTF. CDR3 nucleotide sequence: TGTGCCATCAACCTACAGGGGAGCGGCTACACCTTC.

The chain combines TRBV11-2 with TRBJ2-7; D unresolved. Trimming took off 0 bases at V and 6 bases at J, with 3 bases between the two ends. This CDR3 has 11 residues. CDR1 is SGHAT, CDR2 FQNNGV, per germline. CDR3 protein: CASSLDPEQYF. The CDR3 nucleotides read TGTGCCAGCAGCTTAGATCCCGAGCAGTACTTC. Together with reference TRBV11-2 and TRBJ2-7, the CDR3 gives the full variable domain: EAGVAQSPRYKIIEKRQSVAFWCNPISGHATLYWYQQILGQGPKLLIQFQNNGVVDDSQLPKDRFSAERLKGVDSTLKIQPAKLEDSAVYLCASSLDPEQYFGPGTRLTVT.

The chain recombines TRBV10-3 with TRBJ2-7; 7 nucleotides agree with TRBD1. The ends lost 6 bases at V and 2 bases at J; junction bases unmatched: 4. From germline, CDR1 is ENHRY and CDR2 SYGVKD. CDR3 length: 13 amino acids. CDR3 amino acids: CAIRLDRAYEQYF. In DNA form, the CDR3 reads TGTGCCATCAGACTCGACAGGGCCTACGAGCAGTACTTC.

The rearrangement joins TRBV7-3 to TRBJ2-3; D perhaps matches TRBD2 (5 bases). Germline CDR1 reads SGHTA; CDR2 reads FQGTGA. The CDR3 is 15 residues long. Trimming took 0 bases from V and 6 from J, leaving 13 bases between them. The CDR3 nucleotides read TGTGCCAGCAGCTTAACGGCAGGAGGTTCCGATACGCAGTATTTT. Translated: CASSLTAGGSDTQYF.

V is TRBV5-8 and J is TRBJ2-4, with 7 bases lining up with TRBD1. Losses at the gene ends were 0 bases for V and 7 bases for J; bases not matched to a gene: 7. CDR1 and CDR2 from the germline V gene are SGHTS and YDEGEE. The CDR3 sequence is 15 residues long. As DNA, the CDR3 is TGTGCCAGCAGCTTGGAACAGGGGCTAAGCAACATTCAGTACTTC. Translation: CASSLEQGLSNIQYF.

This clone was picked up a small number of times. V is TRBV2 and J is TRBJ1-2; D gene unclear. Germline V gives CDR1 SNHLY, CDR2 FYNNEI. The CDR3 is 13 amino acids. V gave up 4 bases and J gave up 8 bases, with 14 bases separating them. The CDR3 nucleotides are TGTGCCAGCAGTGGGGTTCAGATGAGGGGCTACACCTTC. Encoded protein: CASSGVQMRGYTF.

V is TRBV7-9 and J is TRBJ1-4; D is perhaps TRBD1 (6 bases). The CDR3 is made up of 15 amino acids. Germline V gene sequence: CDR1 SEHNR, CDR2 FQNEAQ (reference sequence). The V gene lost 2 bases and the J gene lost 8 bases, with 15 bases spanning the gap. The CDR3 loop is CASSLRRQGPEKLFF. For the CDR3, the DNA is TGTGCCAGCAGCTTAAGGCGGCAGGGGCCCGAAAAACTGTTTTTT.

The chain recombines TRBV19 with TRBJ2-2; 8 nucleotides match TRBD2. This CDR3 has 14 residues. Germline CDR1 reads LNHDA; CDR2 reads SQIVND (reference sequence). Trimming cost V 6 bases and J 4 bases; bases outside gene matches: 4. CDR3 residues: CASRGLAGTGELFF. The DNA for the CDR3 is TGTGCCAGTAGAGGACTAGCAGGCACCGGGGAGCTGTTTTTT.

The chain uses TRBV5-1 and TRBJ2-2; no clear D gene. The V end lost 2 bases, the J end lost 2 bases, and 7 bases lay between the germline ends. The CDR3 sequence is 14 residues long. Germline values: CDR1 SGHRS, CDR2 YFSETQ. This CDR3 is CASSFSLNTGELFF. For the CDR3, the DNA is TGCGCCAGCAGCTTTTCCCTTAACACCGGGGAGCTGTTTTTT.

The chain links TRBV11-1 to TRBJ2-3, with 7 bases aligning to TRBD2. Germline V lookup: CDR1 SGHAT, CDR2 FQDESV (reference sequence). The CDR3 has 15 amino acids. V lost 4 bases, J lost 6 bases, and 10 bases stayed unmatched. The CDR3 region has the DNA TGTGCCAGCAGCTCCCTGGGAGGGATTTTGGATACGCAGTATTTT. This codes for CASSSLGGILDTQYF. The whole variable domain, filled in from reference TRBV11-1 and TRBJ2-3, reads EAEVAQSPRYKITEKSQAVAFWCDPISGHATLYWYRQILGQGPELLVQFQDESVVDDSQLPKDRFSAERLKGVDSTLKIQPAELGDSAMYLCASSSLGGILDTQYFGPGTRLTVL.

The genes are TRBV2 and TRBJ1-1; 8 bases map to TRBD1. The trim removed 4 bases at V and 2 bases at J, leaving 6 bases unmatched. Germline lookup yields CDR1 SNHLY and CDR2 FYNNEI. The CDR3 has 15 residues. The DNA of the CDR3 is TGTGCCAGCAGTGCTCTGGGACAGGTTAACACTGAAGCTTTCTTT. This sequence encodes CASSALGQVNTEAFF.

The chain couples TRBV4-1 to TRBJ2-2, with no clear D. The V end was cut by 1 base, the J end by 6 bases, with 0 bases between. CDR1 MGHRA and CDR2 YSYEKL come from the germline V gene. This CDR3 has 11 residues. The CDR3: CASSQAGELFF. CDR3 DNA: TGCGCCAGCAGCCAAGCCGGGGAGCTGTTTTTT.

Only one count was recorded for this clone. CDR3 in amino acids: CASSIQQGTNTEAFF. The CDR3 DNA reads as TGCGCCAGCAGCATTCAACAGGGTACGAACACTGAAGCTTTCTTT. The V call is TRBV4-1, the J call TRBJ1-1; D is perhaps TRBD1 (6 bases). Trimming cost V 5 bases and J 1 base, with 14 bases left between them. From germline, CDR1 is MGHRA and CDR2 YSYEKL. This CDR3 has 15 residues.

This clone was seen more than once but under ten times. The chain carries TRBV4-1 and TRBJ1-2; D is unclear. Trimming left V 1 base short and J 2 bases short, with 5 bases between. This CDR3 contains 13 residues. Germline assignment: CDR1 MGHRA and CDR2 YSYEKL. CDR3 nucleotide sequence: TGCGCCAGCAGCCAAGCAGGCAACTATGGCTACACCTTC. Translated, it gives CASSQAGNYGYTF.

CDR3 nucleotides: TGTGCTAGTGGGAGGACTAGCGATACAGATACGCAGTATTTT. Protein: CASGRTSDTDTQYF. This chain connects TRBV12-5 to TRBJ2-3, with 9 bases lining up with TRBD2. This CDR3 contains 14 residues. The V segment lost 6 bases and the J segment 3 bases; nucleotides outside the gene matches: 4. The germline CDR1 and CDR2 sequences are LGHNT and FRNRAP.

The chain employs TRBV5-1 and TRBJ2-1; the D is unclear. There are 12 residues in the CDR3. V dropped 4 bases and J dropped 10 bases, with 12 bases sitting between them. Germline CDR1 is SGHRS and CDR2 is YFSETQ. CDR3: CASSLPSNEQFF. Written as DNA, the CDR3 is TGCGCCAGCAGCCTTCCCTCCAACGAGCAGTTCTTC.